What follows are 6 T cell receptor beta chains derived from one specimen sequenced in a study of cytomegalovirus exposure and HLA in healthy donors. Vbeta (60) and Jbeta (13) primers were used in the PCR. TCRdb's table, derived via immunoSEQ multiplex PCR, lists solely in-frame clones and lacks some. The table records 85,000 to 100,000 clones, roughly 60% of them present only once. Sequencing was carried out using PBMCs. Receptor source: a human donor in good health.

The chain has TRBV2 and TRBJ2-1; 11 nucleotides match TRBD2. Trimming at V came to 6 bases and at J to 0 bases, leaving 4 bases not matched to a gene. CDR3 size: 16 residues. Per germline, CDR1 SNHLY and CDR2 FYNNEI. The CDR3, as DNA: TGTGCCAGCAGAGCTAGCGGGGGGAGCTCCTACAATGAGCAGTTCTTC. Amino acid sequence: CASRASGGSSYNEQFF.

This sequence joins TRBV10-3 and TRBJ1-2; D possibly corresponds to TRBD1 (6 bases). The CDR3 runs to 15 residues. Trimming left V 3 bases short and J 4 bases short, with 15 bases between. Germline CDR1 reads ENHRY; CDR2 reads SYGVKD. DNA for the CDR3: TGTGCCATCAGTGAAGTAGCAGGGGTGGGCTATGGCTACACCTTC. Its protein product is CAISEVAGVGYGYTF.

J is TRBJ2-7 and V is TRBV6-4, with D perhaps TRBD1 (6 bases). The germline CDR1 and CDR2 sequences are MRHNA and SNTAGT. The CDR3 covers 16 residues. Trimming took off 8 bases at V and 0 bases at J, with 20 bases between the two ends. Here the CDR3 DNA reads TGTGCCAGCTCGGATCTAAGACAGGCCGTCTCCTACGAGCAGTACTTC. It yields the protein CASSDLRQAVSYEQYF.

The chain carries TRBV7-2 and TRBJ2-3; D perhaps matches TRBD2 (6 bases). Trimming cost V 5 bases and J 2 bases, with 17 bases left between them. This CDR3 spans 16 amino acids. Germline V gene sequence: CDR1 SGHTA, CDR2 FQGNSA. Here the CDR3 reads CASSPTGLKTTDTQYF. CDR3 DNA sequence: TGTGCCAGCAGCCCGACCGGACTAAAAACCACAGATACGCAGTATTTT.

The chain combines TRBV30 with TRBJ1-2, with 7 bases aligning to TRBD1. Germline V CDR1 and CDR2: GTSNPN, SVGIG (reference sequence). This CDR3 has 14 residues. Trimming cost V 1 base and J 4 bases; bases outside gene matches: 6. DNA of the CDR3: TGTGCCTGGAGTGCAGACAGGGTAGTCTATGGCTACACCTTC. Protein sequence: CAWSADRVVYGYTF.

This chain uses TRBV6-5 with TRBJ2-3, with 8 bases fitting TRBD2. V lost 8 bases and J lost 3; bases outside the gene matches: 7. Germline CDR1 reads MNHEY; CDR2 reads SVGAGI. This CDR3 is built from 14 residues. The chain's CDR3 is CASEGPGGTDTQYF. CDR3 sequence (DNA): TGTGCCAGCGAAGGACCGGGGGGGACAGATACGCAGTATTTT.